One and the same sample provided the 23 T cell receptor beta chains below, sequenced in a study of blood T cell repertoires in COVID-19. Profiled with immunoSEQ multiplex PCR; TCRdb holds only in-frame clones, not every one. The sample lists around 140,000 clones; roughly three quarters were seen once. The source material was peripheral blood. The origin of the receptors is an older woman with acute or convalescent COVID-19.

The chain carries TRBV6-5 and TRBJ2-1; D call uncertain. Germline loops: CDR1 MNHEY, CDR2 SVGAGI. The CDR3 contains 12 residues. V was cut by 6 bases and J by 2 bases, with 5 bases left in between. The CDR3, as DNA: TGTGCCAGCAGCCTTACCTACAATGAGCAGTTCTTC. Translating gives CASSLTYNEQFF.

This sequence joins TRBV4-1 and TRBJ1-5, with D unresolved. The CDR3 contains 13 residues. The V end was cut by 4 bases, the J end by 3 bases, with 7 bases between. Germline V CDR1 and CDR2: MGHRA, YSYEKL. The CDR3 sequence is CASSPWHNQPQHF. The CDR3 DNA is TGCGCCAGCAGCCCGTGGCACAATCAGCCCCAGCATTTT.

This clone appeared a few times. The rearrangement uses TRBV19 and TRBJ2-1, with no clear D. The CDR3 has 14 residues. V was pared by 3 bases and J by 0 bases, with 6 bases between. Per germline, CDR1 LNHDA and CDR2 SQIVND (reference sequence). The DNA for the CDR3 is TGTGCCAGTAGTATTTGGGCCTCCTACAATGAGCAGTTCTTC. Its protein is CASSIWASYNEQFF.

The chain combines TRBV7-2 with TRBJ2-5, with D uncertain. Germline V gene data show CDR1 as SGHTA and CDR2 as FQGNSA. V was clipped by 3 bases and J by 1 base, with 3 bases between them. The CDR3 is 12 residues long. CDR3 amino acids: CASSFSQETQYF. The CDR3 DNA sequence: TGTGCCAGCAGCTTCTCCCAAGAGACCCAGTACTTC. Drawing the rest from reference TRBV7-2 and TRBJ2-5, the complete variable domain is GAGVSQSPSNKVTEKGKDVELRCDPISGHTALYWYRQSLGQGLEFLIYFQGNSAPDKSGLPSDRFSAERTGGSVSTLTIQRTQQEDSAVYLCASSFSQETQYFGPGTRLLVL.

In its sample, this clone was seen many times. This chain links TRBV14 with TRBJ2-3; 7 positions match TRBD2. From germline, CDR1 is SGHDN and CDR2 FVKESK. The CDR3 consists of 16 residues. Trimming cost V 2 bases and J 1 base; bases outside gene matches: 6. CDR3 bases: TGTGCCAGCAGCCAATTTCAGGGACTACGCACAGATACGCAGTATTTT. Encoded protein: CASSQFQGLRTDTQYF.

This chain joins TRBV5-3 and TRBJ2-2; 15 bases match TRBD2. TRBV5-3 qualifies as an ORF whose function is uncertain. The CDR3 totals 20 residues. V dropped 2 bases and J dropped 0; count of bases not matched to a gene: 8. In DNA, the CDR3 is TGTGCCAGAAGCTTCGGGACTAGCGGGAGGTCCCCCTCGAACACCGGGGAGCTGTTTTTT. The encoded protein is CARSFGTSGRSPSNTGELFF.

The chain combines TRBV16 with TRBJ2-1, with TRBD2 as a possible D gene (6 bases). The germline V gene has CDR1 KGHSY and CDR2 FQNENV. The CDR3 sequence is 16 residues long. V was shortened by 1 base and J by 6 bases, with 16 bases between the two germline ends. In nucleotides, the CDR3 is TGTGCCAGCAGCCAATGGGGCGGGGTCCTACCCAATGAGCAGTTCTTC. Translated, it gives CASSQWGGVLPNEQFF.

The chain's CDR3 is CASRARDRGRSSYNEQFF. The CDR3 DNA is TGTGCCAGCAGAGCCCGGGACAGGGGCCGGAGCTCCTACAATGAGCAGTTCTTC. This sequence joins TRBV27 and TRBJ2-1, with TRBD1 matching over 10 bases. This CDR3 has 18 residues. Germline V CDR1 and CDR2: MNHEY, SMNVEV (reference sequence). Unmatched junction bases numbered 11, after V lost 6 bases and J lost 0 bases.

This rearrangement joins TRBV14 to TRBJ2-1; TRBD2 matches 9 bases. Germline CDR1 SGHDN, CDR2 FVKESK. This CDR3 contains 18 residues. After removal of 4 bases from V and 5 bases from J, the junction contained 15 bases not matched to a gene. The CDR3 coding sequence is TGTGCCAGCAGCCCCCTAGCGGGAAGACCCACCGTTGACAATGAGCAGTTCTTC. It encodes CASSPLAGRPTVDNEQFF. The complete variable domain, with remaining parts taken from reference TRBV14 and TRBJ2-1, reads EAGVTQFPSHSVIEKGQTVTLRCDPISGHDNLYWYRRVMGKEIKFLLHFVKESKQDESGMPNNRFLAERTGGTYSTLKVQPAELEDSGVYFCASSPLAGRPTVDNEQFFGPGTRLTVL.

This chain joins TRBV7-9 and TRBJ2-7; a weak D match, TRBD2 (5 bases). The CDR3 extends over 13 amino acids. Germline V gene data show CDR1 as SEHNR and CDR2 as FQNEAQ (reference sequence). V lost 4 bases, J lost 4 bases, and 11 bases lay in between. The CDR3, as DNA: TGTGCCAGCAGCTCATCCCCGGGGTACGAGCAGTACTTC. Amino acids: CASSSSPGYEQYF. Using reference TRBV7-9 and TRBJ2-7 for the parts outside the CDR3, the full variable domain is DTGVSQNPRHKITKRGQNVTFRCDPISEHNRLYWYRQTLGQGPEFLTYFQNEAQLEKSRLLSDRFSAERPKGSFSTLEIQRTEQGDSAMYLCASSSSPGYEQYFGPGTRLTVT.

In nucleotides, the CDR3 is TGTGCCAGCAGCTTAGCGGCGCATCGGGGGAATGAGCAGTTCTTC. It is translated as CASSLAAHRGNEQFF. The chain links TRBV7-9 to TRBJ2-1, with D possibly matching TRBD2 (6 bases). V shed 0 bases and J shed 7 bases, with 13 bases lying between them. Germline CDR1 SEHNR, CDR2 FQNEAQ (reference sequence). The CDR3 runs 15 residues.

The chain links TRBV28 to TRBJ2-5, with D perhaps matching TRBD1 (5 bases). CDR3 length equals 15 residues. The germline V gene has CDR1 MDHEN and CDR2 SYDVKM. V was shortened by 2 bases and J by 4 bases, with 14 bases between the two germline ends. CDR3: CASSLDIRAGETQYF. CDR3 coding DNA: TGTGCCAGCAGTTTAGATATCAGGGCTGGAGAGACCCAGTACTTC.

The chain uses TRBV7-8 and TRBJ2-3; possible D gene TRBD1, 6 bases. The CDR3 runs 17 residues. Germline values: CDR1 SGHVS, CDR2 FQNEAQ. The V gene lost 3 bases and the J gene lost 0 bases, with 16 bases spanning the gap. The CDR3, as DNA: TGTGCCAGCAGCTTTCAACAGGGCTCACTTAGCACAGATACGCAGTATTTT. Protein sequence: CASSFQQGSLSTDTQYF.

V is TRBV7-9 and J is TRBJ2-7; the match to TRBD1 covers 9 bases. Trimming took 3 bases from V and 3 from J; bases not matched to a gene: 6. Looked up from germline, CDR1 is SEHNR and CDR2 is FQNEAQ (reference sequence). The CDR3 runs 15 residues. The CDR3 reads CASSLEGQGNYEQYF. The DNA of the CDR3 is TGTGCCAGCAGCTTGGAAGGACAGGGGAACTACGAGCAGTACTTC.

The CDR3 sequence: CANSVFGLAGVLGDEQFF. CDR3 in DNA: TGTGCCAACTCGGTTTTCGGACTAGCGGGAGTACTAGGCGATGAGCAGTTCTTC. The chain couples TRBV12-1 to TRBJ2-1; TRBD2 is the table's D call and was not checked against the DNA. TRBV12-1 is given as a pseudogene. The CDR3 sequence is 18 residues long.

The chain uses TRBV5-5 and TRBJ1-5; 7 bases are a match to TRBD1. After removal of 3 bases from V and 0 bases from J, the junction contained 6 bases not matched to a gene. CDR3 size: 16 residues. The germline gives CDR1 SGHKS, CDR2 YYEKEE (reference sequence). The CDR3 nucleotides are TGTGCCAGCAGCTCGGTTAGACAGGGTAGCAATCAGCCCCAGCATTTT. Translated: CASSSVRQGSNQPQHF.

This chain uses TRBV7-9 with TRBJ2-1; D unresolved. Germline V CDR1 and CDR2: SEHNR, FQNEAQ (reference sequence). V lost 5 bases and J lost 4, with 12 bases in between. CDR3 length equals 14 residues. In nucleotides, the CDR3 is TGTGCCAGCAGCCCAACGAGGCAGTACAATGAGCAGTTCTTC. This encodes CASSPTRQYNEQFF.

This rearrangement joins TRBV27 to TRBJ2-2; 7 bases agree with TRBD2. CDR3 length: 13 amino acids. Germline-derived CDR1 and CDR2 are MNHEY and SMNVEV (reference sequence). With 7 bases clipped from V and 7 bases from J, the junction kept 6 bases outside the gene matches. The CDR3 sequence: CASTPWTSGELFF. The CDR3 DNA is TGTGCCAGCACCCCGTGGACTAGCGGGGAGCTGTTTTTT.

The gene calls are TRBV12-3 or TRBV12-4 and TRBJ1-2; D gene uncertain. This CDR3 has 13 amino acids. V lost 2 bases and J lost 4, with 8 bases in between. The CDR3 nucleotides read TGTGCCAGCAGTTTAAGGTCAGGCTATGGCTACACCTTC. Translating it yields CASSLRSGYGYTF.

CDR3 residues: CASSLPLGAGVSATQYF. As DNA, the CDR3 is TGTGCCAGCAGCCTTCCACTCGGGGCGGGAGTCTCGGCTACGCAGTATTTT. The chain links TRBV7-8 to TRBJ2-3; 7 bases line up with TRBD2. The V gene end was trimmed by 5 bases and the J gene end by 8 bases; junction bases not matched to a gene: 19. This CDR3 has 17 amino acids. Germline V gene data show CDR1 as SGHVS and CDR2 as FQNEAQ.

The chain carries TRBV18 and TRBJ2-5, with a possible D match to TRBD1 (6 bases). The CDR3 is 15 amino acids. CDR1 and CDR2 (germline): KGHSH, LQKENI. V was trimmed by 6 bases and J by 2 bases, leaving 16 bases between them. CDR3 DNA sequence: TGTGCCAGCTCCCCAGACGCCAGGGGTCAAGAGACCCAGTACTTC. This encodes CASSPDARGQETQYF. Drawing the rest from reference TRBV18 and TRBJ2-5, the complete variable domain is NAGVMQNPRHLVRRRGQEARLRCSPMKGHSHVYWYRQLPEEGLKFMVYLQKENIIDESGMPKERFSAEFPKEGPSILRIQQVVRGDSAAYFCASSPDARGQETQYFGPGTRLLVL.

This chain connects TRBV27 to TRBJ1-1, with a possible D match to TRBD1 (5 bases). Trimming pared 3 bases from V and 5 bases from J, leaving 10 bases between. CDR1 and CDR2 from the germline V gene are MNHEY and SMNVEV (reference sequence). The CDR3 spans 13 residues. In nucleotides, the CDR3 is TGTGCCAGCAGTTTCGGGGGGGGGACTGAAGCTTTCTTT. Protein product: CASSFGGGTEAFF.

The chain joins TRBV5-1 to TRBJ2-1; unclear D gene. The length of the CDR3 is 14 residues. CDR1 is SGHRS, CDR2 YFSETQ, per germline. V was cut by 4 bases and J by 5 bases, with 13 bases left in between. CDR3 loop: CASSPSRSHNEQFF. The CDR3 DNA sequence: TGCGCCAGCAGCCCCTCAAGGAGTCACAATGAGCAGTTCTTC.